The present entry profiles one TCR beta chain with its context. Its antigen is not identified. Using immunoSEQ multiplex PCR, the repertoire was profiled, and TCRdb retains in-frame clones only, with some absent. The repertoire has 20,000 to 30,000 clones, less than 85% of them found once; the top ten carry 7.8%. ViraFEST assay sequencing came after antigen-specific CD4+ T cells were expanded with viral peptide pools. Culture lasted around eleven days before CD4+ T cell isolation. It was two doses of either the BNT162b2 or mRNA-1273 vaccine that participants received. Vaccine recipients, nucleocapsid antibody negative, had no prior SARS-CoV-2 infection. Wells of a few million PBMC each were grown with 7.5 to 10 IU/ml IL-2 and approximately 10 ug/ml peptides. Cultures received IL-2 medium that replaced half the medium on days 3 and 7. CDR3 length equals 14 residues. Germline loops: CDR1 LNHDA, CDR2 SQIVND (reference sequence). With 4 bases removed from V and 0 bases from J, the gap between germline ends came to 9 bases.

The record originates from a study of vaccination effects on CD4 cells after COVID-19. Overall study context: After the second dose, samples were taken at median day 72.

V and J are TRBV19 and TRBJ2-5; TRBD2 is a possible D gene (5 bases). The source material was CD4+ T cells from PBMCs cultured with SARS-CoV-2 spike peptides, sampled after COVID-19 vaccination. The sequence derives from a human donor who received a COVID-19 vaccine. CDR3 residues: CASSRTFYQETQYF. The CDR3 DNA reads TGTGCCAGTAGTAGGACTTTTTACCAAGAGACCCAGTACTTC.